A single T cell receptor (beta chain) is shown here with its context. As yet, its antigen is unknown. These data belong to a study of radiotherapy plus CTLA-4 blockade in lung cancer. Here immunoSEQ multiplex PCR was the method, and the copy in TCRdb shows in-frame clones only, minus some. The table shows 100,000 to 150,000 clones, with 75% to 90% occurring only once. This CDR3 is 19 amino acids long. Unmatched junction bases numbered 10, after V lost 5 bases and J lost 0 bases. Germline V gene data show CDR1 as SEHNR and CDR2 as FQNEAQ (reference sequence). Study results and limitations: Subsequent to radiotherapy plus ipilimumab, tumor-derived TCR clones underwent expansion in blood.

This receptor was identified in a human donor with non-small cell lung cancer that progressed on radiotherapy plus ipilimumab. The starting material was peripheral blood, obtained from a patient treated with radiotherapy plus ipilimumab. The chain is built from TRBV7-9 and TRBJ2-1; 13 bases map to TRBD2. CDR3 nucleotides: TGTGCCAGCAGCGGTCGGACTAGCGGGAGTGCCAGCTCCTACAATGAGCAGTTCTTC. Translation gives CASSGRTSGSASSYNEQFF. The full variable domain, with the rest looked up from reference TRBV7-9 and TRBJ2-1, is DTGVSQNPRHKITKRGQNVTFRCDPISEHNRLYWYRQTLGQGPEFLTYFQNEAQLEKSRLLSDRFSAERPKGSFSTLEIQRTEQGDSAMYLCASSGRTSGSASSYNEQFFGPGTRLTVL.